This T cell receptor beta chain was found in a study of T cell responses to AZD1222 COVID-19 vaccine. Across the study: Pooled samples include second doses given at about 4 or 12 weeks. Study-wide points: Spike-specific TCRs gained breadth and depth after people received two AZD1222 doses. Unmutated regions of variants are reportedly targeted by nearly half of spike-specific TCRs.

Per germline, CDR1 MDHEN and CDR2 SYDVKM. The CDR3 totals 12 residues. V gave up 6 bases and J gave up 6 bases, with 9 bases separating them. The repertoire was sequenced with immunoSEQ multiplex PCR; TCRdb's copy has only in-frame clones and lacks some. Of about 120,000 clones in the sample, 88% were seen once. Only one count was recorded for this clone. What it binds is not known. This sequence was found in an adult in good health. This chain links TRBV28 with TRBJ1-5, with no clear D. The specimen comprised peripheral blood, sampled on day 0 of AZD1222 vaccination. This CDR3 is CASRVGSQPQHF. The CDR3 coding sequence is TGTGCCAGCAGGGTGGGCAGTCAGCCCCAGCATTTT.